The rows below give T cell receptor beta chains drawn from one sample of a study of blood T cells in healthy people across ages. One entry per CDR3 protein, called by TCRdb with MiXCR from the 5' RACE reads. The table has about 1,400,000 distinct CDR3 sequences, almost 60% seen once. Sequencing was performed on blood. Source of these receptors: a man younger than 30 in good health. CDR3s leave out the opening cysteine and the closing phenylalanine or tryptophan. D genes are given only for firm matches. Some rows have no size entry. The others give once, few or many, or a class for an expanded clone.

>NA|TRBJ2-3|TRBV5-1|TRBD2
ASSPVAGPDTQY
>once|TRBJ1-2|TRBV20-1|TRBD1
SARTMGQPGYT
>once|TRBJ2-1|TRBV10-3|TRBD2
AISEGAIGLAGLYNEQF
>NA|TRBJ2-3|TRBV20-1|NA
SARDVWGSSTDTQY
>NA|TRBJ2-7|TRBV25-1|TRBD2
ASSEWLAGGVSYEQY
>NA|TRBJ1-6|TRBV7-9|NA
ASSPDGYNSPLH
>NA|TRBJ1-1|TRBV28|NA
ASSYPPQGPTEAF
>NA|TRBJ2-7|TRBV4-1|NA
ASSQGRGQYEQY
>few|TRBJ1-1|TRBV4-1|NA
ASSRINRDMNTEAF
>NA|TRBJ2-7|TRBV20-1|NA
SASPAGTPSSGKY
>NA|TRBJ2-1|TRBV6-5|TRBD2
ASSSGTRLF
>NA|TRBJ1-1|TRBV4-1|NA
ASSPTGYAEAF
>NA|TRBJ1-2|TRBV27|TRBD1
ASSLTPDRGDYGYT
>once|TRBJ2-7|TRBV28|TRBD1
ASSFPRTGTYEQY
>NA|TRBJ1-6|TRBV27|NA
ASSLSQGVGSPLH
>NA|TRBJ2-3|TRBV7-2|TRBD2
ASSSAFGLDTDTQY
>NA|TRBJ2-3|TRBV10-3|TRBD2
AIGGRAQTDTQY
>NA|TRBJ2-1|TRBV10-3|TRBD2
ATETSGTEEQF
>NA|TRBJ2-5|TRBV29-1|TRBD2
SARTTSGGETQY
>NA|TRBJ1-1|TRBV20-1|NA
SASKRRGAYEAF
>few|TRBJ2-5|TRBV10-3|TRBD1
AITQGQGELKQY
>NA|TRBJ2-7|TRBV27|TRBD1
ASRIQGKNEQY
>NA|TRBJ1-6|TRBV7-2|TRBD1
ASSLGPLRQGYNSPLH
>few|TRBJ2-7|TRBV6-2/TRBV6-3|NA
ASSYSTEQY
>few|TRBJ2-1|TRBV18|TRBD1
ASSPGQDNEQF
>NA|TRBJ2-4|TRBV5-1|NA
ASSHGQADIQY
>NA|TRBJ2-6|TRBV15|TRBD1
ATRGTGNSGANVLT
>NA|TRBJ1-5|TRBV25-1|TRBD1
ASSTDRSNQPQH
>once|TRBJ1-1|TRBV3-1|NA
ASSQNTVNTEAF
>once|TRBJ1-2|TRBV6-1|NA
ASSEARDANYGYT
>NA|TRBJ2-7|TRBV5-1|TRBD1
ASMEDRGYEQY
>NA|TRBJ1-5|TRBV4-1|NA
ASSPIGGTHGNQPQH
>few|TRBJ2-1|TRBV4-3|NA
ASSQVNLASYNEQF
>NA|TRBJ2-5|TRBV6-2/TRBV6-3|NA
ASTIDGGVTQY
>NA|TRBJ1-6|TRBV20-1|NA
SARDEETAENSPLH
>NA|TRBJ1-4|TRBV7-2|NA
ASSPVGPANNEKLF
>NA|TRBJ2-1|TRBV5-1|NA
ASSLQAKYSYNEQF
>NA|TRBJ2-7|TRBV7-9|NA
ASSSRTWDEQY
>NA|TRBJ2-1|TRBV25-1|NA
ASTATGTDYNEQF
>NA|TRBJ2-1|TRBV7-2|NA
ASSSDLPGLF
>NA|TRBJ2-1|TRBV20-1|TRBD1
SAREAGGSYNEQF
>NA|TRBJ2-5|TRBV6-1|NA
ASSESGRGFPQETQY
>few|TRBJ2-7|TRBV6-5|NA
ASSYSDSNEQY
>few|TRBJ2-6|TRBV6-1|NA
ASSVVGSGANVLT
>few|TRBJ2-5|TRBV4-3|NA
ASSQFHFLLDRRGRQETQY
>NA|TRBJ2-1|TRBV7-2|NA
ASTSPDNYNEQF
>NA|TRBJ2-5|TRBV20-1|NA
SASSVGRGQY
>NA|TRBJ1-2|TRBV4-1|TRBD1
ASSQDQWTGRNYGYT
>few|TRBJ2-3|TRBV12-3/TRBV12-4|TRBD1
ASRHDREWDTQY
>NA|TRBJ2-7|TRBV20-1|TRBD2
SASWGLGLYEQY
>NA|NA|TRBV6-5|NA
ASSRYSQETQY
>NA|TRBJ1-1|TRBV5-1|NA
ASTMENTEAF
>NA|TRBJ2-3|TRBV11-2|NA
ASSTTVGSYTDTQY
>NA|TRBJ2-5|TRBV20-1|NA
SARGLMVETQY